This T cell receptor beta chain was sequenced for a study of shared T cell receptors in the human thymus. Data came from immunoSEQ multiplex PCR; TCRdb stores just in-frame clones and leaves some out. This table holds more than 550,000 clones, around 85% found once. Germline V gene lookup returns CDR1 SGHVT and CDR2 SQSDAQ. V was cut by 7 bases and J by 0 bases, with 21 bases left in between. The CDR3 has 17 amino acids. These records were also assigned to another study, of human thymus T cells. This second report adds: Having corrective surgery for congenital heart defects, healthy Finnish infants were the ones who donated. Thymus tissue was removed during corrective cardiac surgery. Thymic and blood repertoires appeared to display a bias in their usage of V and J genes. Unrelated individuals had highly overlapping thymic repertoires, as reported in related research.

V is TRBV7-4 and J is TRBJ1-1, with a possible D match to TRBD1 (6 bases). The TCR sequence derives from a girl under three years old with a congenital heart defect. The sample comprised thymocytes. The CDR3 sequence: CASTSQGPPIMNTEAFF. The CDR3 nucleotides read TGTGCCAGCACCTCCCAGGGGCCCCCCATCATGAACACTGAAGCTTTCTTT.